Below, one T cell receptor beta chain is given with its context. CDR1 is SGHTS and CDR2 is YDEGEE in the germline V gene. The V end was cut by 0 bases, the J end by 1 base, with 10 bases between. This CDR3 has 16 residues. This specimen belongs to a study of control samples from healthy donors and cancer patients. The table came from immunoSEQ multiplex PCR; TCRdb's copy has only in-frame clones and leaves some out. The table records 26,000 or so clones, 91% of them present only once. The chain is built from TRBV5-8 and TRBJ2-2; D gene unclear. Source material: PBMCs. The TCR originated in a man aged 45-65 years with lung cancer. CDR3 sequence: CASSLDGRQNTGELFF. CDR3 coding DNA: TGTGCCAGCAGCTTGGACGGCAGACAGAACACCGGGGAGCTGTTTTTT. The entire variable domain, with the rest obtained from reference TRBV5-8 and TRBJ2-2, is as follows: EAGVTQSPTHLIKTRGQQATLRCSPISGHTSVYWYQQALGLGLQFLLWYDEGEERNRGNFPPRFSGRQFPNYSSELNVNALELEDSALYLCASSLDGRQNTGELFFGEGSRLTVL.